This T cell receptor beta chain stems from a study of T cell repertoires in cytomegalovirus infection (dated by TCRdb to between 2019 and 2020). Regarding the study in general: Donor HLA type was relevant to the analysis, as public TCR beta signatures indicated carriage of CMV infection together with the matching HLA type.

Comments on this clonotype: Its antigen is not yet known. Base qualities are not at hand, and no much larger clone is one base apart.

Sequencer: Illumina HiSeq 1500. TCRdb applied fastp at Q25 and MiXCR to the public reads, then kept only in-frame beta chains. Each entry merges the rows of one CDR3 protein and shows their most common DNA and genes. The sample table contains around 290,000 distinct CDR3 sequences; only one count was recorded for over 20% of them. Of the sample, 11% to 15% falls within the top ten clones. General findings and caveats noted by the study authors: In the ex vivo response, HLA-C-restricted CMV-specific TCR beta clonotypes were dominant, and in two of eight donors the single most frequent clonotype came from this HLA-C-restricted group. Carriers of CMV infection plus the relevant HLA type were discriminated by the cumulative frequency of public TCR beta family members in the study cohort and in an independent 352-donor cohort.

V sheds 3 bases and J sheds 3 bases, leaving 10 bases between their ends. CDR1 and CDR2 were assigned from the germline V gene as SGHRS and YFSETQ. From cysteine to phenylalanine, the CDR3 is 13 amino acids long. Only the CDR3 DNA is retained, 39 bases long and in frame from the first base. The sequence joins TRBV5-1 to TRBJ2-7; the D gene is possibly TRBD2, with 5 bases matching. Input material: PBMCs. The source is a human donor in good health (CMV status not recorded). Some clones in this sample may be carry-over from other donors' samples. The CDR3 protein sequence reads: CASSSEGHYEQYF. The DNA sequence follows: TGCGCCAGCAGCTCAGAGGGCCACTACGAGCAGTACTTC.